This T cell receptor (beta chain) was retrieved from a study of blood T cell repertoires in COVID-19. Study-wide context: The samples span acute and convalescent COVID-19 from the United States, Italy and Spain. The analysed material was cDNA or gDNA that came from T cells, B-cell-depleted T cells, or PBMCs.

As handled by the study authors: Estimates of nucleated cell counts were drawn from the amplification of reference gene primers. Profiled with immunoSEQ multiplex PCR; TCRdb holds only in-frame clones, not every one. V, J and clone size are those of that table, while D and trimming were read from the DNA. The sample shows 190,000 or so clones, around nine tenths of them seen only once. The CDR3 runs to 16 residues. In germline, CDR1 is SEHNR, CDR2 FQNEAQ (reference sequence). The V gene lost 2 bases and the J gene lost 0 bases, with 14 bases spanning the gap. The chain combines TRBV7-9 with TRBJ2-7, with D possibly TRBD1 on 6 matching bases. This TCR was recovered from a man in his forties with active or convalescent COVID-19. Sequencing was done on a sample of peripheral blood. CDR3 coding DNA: TGTGCCAGCAGCTTAATCGGACAGTTTCTCTCCTACGAGCAGTACTTC. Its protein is CASSLIGQFLSYEQYF. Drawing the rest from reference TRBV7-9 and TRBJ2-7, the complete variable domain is DTGVSQNPRHKITKRGQNVTFRCDPISEHNRLYWYRQTLGQGPEFLTYFQNEAQLEKSRLLSDRFSAERPKGSFSTLEIQRTEQGDSAMYLCASSLIGQFLSYEQYFGPGTRLTVT.